This entry lists 27 T cell receptor beta chains sequenced from one sample in a study of human T cells and chemical hapten exposure (dated by TCRdb to 2020 to 2022). Explained via the paper, the time point label denotes: patch test 2, 6 weeks after DPC sensitization. Reading the label with the study, this specimen's treatment or condition is: therapeutic diphenylcyclopropenone sensitization with weekly scalp DPC. Total RNA was extracted from unfractionated whole blood collected in Tempus Blood RNA tubes. The library was built by means of RACE. Sequencing instrument: NextSeq 500. TCRdb took the public reads, trimmed them with fastp at Q25, ran MiXCR for clone calling and kept in-frame beta chains. Records with the same CDR3 protein are collapsed into one entry carrying the most frequent genes and DNA. This sample has about 42,000 distinct CDR3 sequences in its table, and 8.5% to 10% of those were observed once. 14% of the sample is taken by the ten largest.

The specimen comprised whole blood, sampled in connection with sensitization to the hapten diphenylcyclopropenone (DPC). The receptor set was obtained from a woman aged 30 to 39 with alopecia areata. Some clones in this sample may be carry-over from other donors' samples.

There are a few counts of this clonotype. The V and J genes are TRBV19 and TRBJ2-7; 7 nucleotides line up with TRBD2. Looked up from germline, CDR1 is LNHDA and CDR2 is SQIVND (reference sequence). The ends lost 5 bases at V and 6 bases at J; junction bases unmatched: 19. CDR3 length equals 17 residues. The CDR3 nucleotides are TGTGCCAGTAGTGTATCAGCTCGCGGGCTAGCGGTGTTCGAGCAGTACTTC. This gives the protein CASSVSARGLAVFEQYF.

This clonotype was counted a few times. The V and J genes are TRBV6-6 and TRBJ1-5, with D possibly TRBD1 on 6 matching bases. In germline, CDR1 is MNHNY, CDR2 SVGAGI (reference sequence). The V gene lost 5 bases and the J gene lost 5 bases, with 16 bases spanning the gap. This CDR3 contains 15 residues. CDR3 nucleotide sequence: TGTGCCAGCAGTCCCGCGGGGGCGGGTGATCAGCCCCAGCATTTT. Translated, it gives CASSPAGAGDQPQHF.

This clonotype occurred a few times. The chain employs TRBV30 and TRBJ1-2; D is unclear. Per germline, CDR1 GTSNPN and CDR2 SVGIG (reference sequence). V gave up 0 bases and J gave up 9 bases, with 8 bases separating them. This CDR3 is 11 amino acids long. CDR3 nucleotides: TGTGCCTGGAGTGTACACTGGAGCTACACCTTC. Translated, it gives CAWSVHWSYTF.

This clonotype occurred many times. This rearrangement joins TRBV6-2 or TRBV6-3 to TRBJ2-2; perhaps TRBD1 as D (5 bases). Germline-derived CDR1 and CDR2 are MNHEY and SVGEGT. V was clipped by 4 bases and J by 6 bases, with 6 bases between them. The CDR3 sequence is 12 residues long. CDR3 in amino acids: CASSLGAGELFF. CDR3 nucleotide sequence: TGTGCCAGCAGTTTAGGGGCCGGGGAGCTGTTTTTT.

This clonotype was picked up many times. This chain joins TRBV7-6 and TRBJ2-7, with 9 nucleotides matching TRBD2. In germline, CDR1 is SGHVS, CDR2 FNYEAQ. The V and J ends lost 1 base and 2 bases, in that order; junction bases with no gene match: 6. The CDR3 is 16 amino acids. The CDR3 here is CASSLEAGGLTYEQYF. CDR3 coding DNA: TGTGCCAGCAGCTTAGAAGCGGGGGGCCTTACCTACGAGCAGTACTTC. Based on the CDR3 plus reference TRBV7-6 and TRBJ2-7, the full variable domain is GAGVSQSPRYKVTKRGQDVALRCDPISGHVSLYWYRQALGQGPEFLTYFNYEAQQDKSGLPNDRFSAERPEGSISTLTIQRTEQRDSAMYRCASSLEAGGLTYEQYFGPGTRLTVT.

The chain has TRBV20-1 and TRBJ2-3; D remains ambiguous. This CDR3 has 12 amino acids. The germline CDR1 and CDR2 sequences are DFQATT and SNEGSKA (reference sequence). Deletions cut 2 bases from V and 3 bases from J, with 6 bases between. CDR3 coding DNA: TGCAGTGCTAGAAGAAGAACAGATACGCAGTATTTT. Residues: CSARRRTDTQYF.

This clonotype has just a few counts. This sequence joins TRBV20-1 and TRBJ1-1; D might be TRBD1 (6 bases). This CDR3 contains 15 residues. Trimming removed 0 bases at V and 0 bases at J, with 11 bases between. Germline CDR1 reads DFQATT; CDR2 reads SNEGSKA (reference sequence). The CDR3 DNA reads TGCAGTGCTAGAGATCGACAGGACATGAACACTGAAGCTTTCTTT. Its translation is CSARDRQDMNTEAFF.

This clonotype was seen many times. The rearrangement joins TRBV12-3 or TRBV12-4 to TRBJ2-3, with 13 bases fitting TRBD2. The V segment lost 3 bases and the J segment 0 bases; nucleotides outside the gene matches: 9. CDR3 size: 19 residues. In DNA form, the CDR3 reads TGTGCCAGCAGTTTCGGGACCGGGGGACTAGCGGGGAGCACAGATACGCAGTATTTT. This codes for CASSFGTGGLAGSTDTQYF.

The chain combines TRBV11-3 with TRBJ2-2; no clear D. This CDR3 comprises 13 residues. Trimming took 5 bases from V and 2 from J, leaving 6 bases between them. Germline V lookup: CDR1 SGHNT, CDR2 YENEEA. In nucleotides, the CDR3 is TGTGCCAGCAGCGATACTAACACCGGGGAGCTGTTTTTT. This encodes CASSDTNTGELFF.

This chain connects TRBV11-2 to TRBJ2-2; TRBD1 aligns across 11 bases. Germline V gene lookup returns CDR1 SGHAT and CDR2 FQNNGV. Trimming cost V 6 bases and J 7 bases; bases outside gene matches: 10. CDR3 length equals 16 residues. CDR3 region: CASRRTGGKSIGELFF. CDR3 nucleotide sequence: TGTGCCAGCAGACGGACAGGGGGCAAAAGTATCGGGGAGCTGTTTTTT.

This clonotype was seen ten or more times. The chain carries TRBV14 and TRBJ2-2; 8 bases are a match to TRBD1. V shed 0 bases, J shed 6 bases, and the junction held 9 bases outside the gene matches. This CDR3 contains 17 residues. Germline V lookup: CDR1 SGHDN, CDR2 FVKESK. CDR3 DNA sequence: TGTGCCAGCAGCCAAGATATGGGACAGGAACTCGCCGGGGAGCTGTTTTTT. Its protein is CASSQDMGQELAGELFF.

This clonotype showed up just a few times. The J gene is TRBJ2-3, the V gene TRBV18, with 10 bases that match TRBD1. This CDR3 is 15 amino acids long. V lost 6 bases and J lost 1; bases outside the gene matches: 4. Germline V gene sequence: CDR1 KGHSH, CDR2 LQKENI. The CDR3 region is CASSGDRGGTDTQYF. The CDR3 DNA sequence: TGTGCCAGCTCGGGGGACAGGGGCGGCACAGATACGCAGTATTTT.

V gene TRBV28 combines with J gene TRBJ2-1; D is ambiguous. V dropped 7 bases and J dropped 3 bases, with 16 bases sitting between them. There are 15 residues in the CDR3. The V gene's germline CDR1 is MDHEN and CDR2 SYDVKM. In DNA, the CDR3 is TGTGCCAGCATTGGGGTCGTCAGCGTCTACAATGAGCAGTTCTTC. Translating it yields CASIGVVSVYNEQFF.

This clonotype was observed many times. The chain combines TRBV20-1 with TRBJ2-1; 15 positions agree with TRBD2. The junction had 8 bases not matched to a gene; V was cut back by 4 bases and J by 10 bases. The CDR3 totals 15 residues. Germline lookup yields CDR1 DFQATT and CDR2 SNEGSKA (reference sequence). In nucleotides, the CDR3 is TGCAGTGCTACCACCGGGACTAGCGGGGGGTTGGAGCAGTTCTTC. Its translation is CSATTGTSGGLEQFF.

In this sample, this clonotype turned up many times. The chain has TRBV5-1 and TRBJ2-3; no clear D. This CDR3 has 14 residues. Germline V gives CDR1 SGHRS, CDR2 YFSETQ. V shed 0 bases and J shed 6 bases, with 11 bases lying between them. CDR3 sequence reads: CASSLGLERDTQYF. The CDR3 nucleotides are TGCGCCAGCAGCTTGGGGCTAGAAAGGGATACGCAGTATTTT.

This clonotype showed up just a few times. The rearrangement uses TRBV6-2 or TRBV6-3 and TRBJ1-5; D not certain. The CDR3 has 14 amino acids. Trimming stripped 10 bases from V and 4 bases from J, with 17 bases between. Germline V CDR1 and CDR2: MNHEY, SVGEGT. Here the CDR3 reads CAITQSGGNQPQHF. CDR3 nucleotides: TGTGCCATCACCCAGTCGGGTGGGAATCAGCCCCAGCATTTT.

This clonotype has ten or more counts. V usage is TRBV10-3 and J usage is TRBJ2-4, with D possibly matching TRBD1 (6 bases). There are 18 residues in the CDR3. Trimming pared 0 bases from V and 0 bases from J, leaving 15 bases between. The germline gives CDR1 ENHRY, CDR2 SYGVKD. The CDR3 protein is CAISESWAGAIAKNIQYF. CDR3 nucleotides: TGTGCCATCAGTGAGTCTTGGGCAGGGGCTATAGCCAAAAACATTCAGTACTTC.

This clonotype was observed a handful of times. This rearrangement joins TRBV7-9 to TRBJ2-3, with 16 bases fitting TRBD2. Germline V gene data show CDR1 as SEHNR and CDR2 as FQNEAQ (reference sequence). The V and J ends lost 3 bases and 6 bases, in that order; junction bases with no gene match: 3. The CDR3 has 16 amino acids. The CDR3 coding sequence is TGTGCCAGCAGCTTGGGACTAGCGGGGGGGCGTGATACGCAGTATTTT. Its translation: CASSLGLAGGRDTQYF.

This sequence joins TRBV28 and TRBJ2-7, with 7 bases fitting TRBD1. The germline CDR1 and CDR2 sequences are MDHEN and SYDVKM. The CDR3 length is 13 residues. Unmatched junction bases numbered 9, after V lost 8 bases and J lost 5 bases. This CDR3 is CASGLQGTHEQYF. CDR3 DNA: TGTGCCAGCGGCCTACAGGGGACCCACGAGCAGTACTTC.

The rearrangement uses TRBV18 and TRBJ1-6; TRBD1 aligns across 7 bases. V lost 3 bases to trimming and J lost 7 bases; unmatched junction nucleotides: 12. CDR1 is KGHSH, CDR2 LQKENI, per germline. This CDR3 has 17 residues. The CDR3 nucleotides read TGTGCCAGCTCACCCATACCGCCGGGACAGACCAATTCACCCCTCCACTTT. It encodes CASSPIPPGQTNSPLHF.

V gene TRBV7-3 combines with J gene TRBJ2-2; D ambiguous. Germline loops: CDR1 SGHTA, CDR2 FQGTGA. The CDR3 has 13 residues. Trimming left V 5 bases short and J 7 bases short, with 11 bases between. CDR3 coding DNA: TGTGCCAGCAGCGTAAGCGTTGACGGGGAGCTGTTTTTT. Its translation is CASSVSVDGELFF.

This clonotype showed up many times. V gene TRBV6-5 combines with J gene TRBJ1-6; TRBD1 agrees at 9 bases. Germline values: CDR1 MNHEY, CDR2 SVGAGI. The V segment lost 6 bases and the J segment 8 bases; nucleotides outside the gene matches: 8. The CDR3 runs to 15 residues. CDR3: CASRPPDRGYSPLHF. In DNA form, the CDR3 reads TGTGCCAGCAGACCGCCGGACAGGGGATATTCACCCCTCCACTTT.

This clonotype was seen many times. The chain has TRBV20-1 and TRBJ2-3; perhaps TRBD1 as D (6 bases). The CDR3 sequence is 17 residues long. Trimming left V 3 bases short and J 5 bases short, with 24 bases between. The germline CDR1 and CDR2 sequences are DFQATT and SNEGSKA (reference sequence). This CDR3 reads CSASSPRAGRGGDTQYF. Written as DNA, the CDR3 is TGCAGTGCTAGTAGCCCAAGGGCGGGCCGAGGGGGAGATACGCAGTATTTT.

Note on this clonotype: A read error may be the cause here, since a much bigger clone is one base away. The chain carries TRBV7-9 and TRBJ2-1; 10 bases map to TRBD1. CDR1 and CDR2 (germline): SEHNR, FQNEAQ (reference sequence). The ends lost 7 bases at V and 7 bases at J; junction bases unmatched: 13. The length of the CDR3 is 16 residues. The chain's CDR3 is CASNLPPGQGLNEQFF. Here the CDR3 DNA reads TGTGCCAGCAACCTCCCCCCGGGACAGGGGTTGAATGAGCAGTTCTTC.

This clonotype appeared many times. The rearrangement links TRBV7-9 to TRBJ2-7; TRBD2 matches 11 bases. This CDR3 region has 15 residues. Germline lookup yields CDR1 SEHNR and CDR2 FQNEAQ (reference sequence). J was trimmed by 2 bases and V by 5 bases; bases with no gene match: 5. Written as DNA, the CDR3 is TGTGCCAGCAGCACTACTAGCGGGGGACCCTACGAGCAGTACTTC. It encodes CASSTTSGGPYEQYF. Full variable domain (remainder filled in from reference TRBV7-9 and TRBJ2-7): DTGVSQNPRHKITKRGQNVTFRCDPISEHNRLYWYRQTLGQGPEFLTYFQNEAQLEKSRLLSDRFSAERPKGSFSTLEIQRTEQGDSAMYLCASSTTSGGPYEQYFGPGTRLTVT.

This chain uses TRBV7-9 with TRBJ2-3; 8 positions match TRBD2. V gave up 0 bases and J gave up 2 bases; unmatched junction bases: 7. The CDR3 is 17 residues long. Per the germline V gene, CDR1 is SEHNR and CDR2 is FQNEAQ (reference sequence). The CDR3 nucleotides read TGTGCCAGCAGCTTAGCGGCGAGCGGGAGACTCACAGATACGCAGTATTTT. Amino acid sequence: CASSLAASGRLTDTQYF.

The chain combines TRBV10-2 with TRBJ1-2; D gene uncertain. The V gene's germline CDR1 is WSHSY and CDR2 SAAADI. Between the trimmed V and J ends, which lost 4 bases and 5 bases, there was a span of 11 bases. The CDR3 contains 13 residues. The CDR3 here is CASSARDEYGYTF. DNA for the CDR3: TGCGCCAGCAGTGCGAGGGATGAGTATGGCTACACCTTC.